The clone carrying this T cell receptor (beta chain) was observed a handful of times. Its antigen is currently unknown. TCRdb fed the 5' RACE reads into MiXCR, producing one record per CDR3 protein. The sample has 45,000 to 50,000 distinct CDR3 sequences; about a quarter are singletons. The data derive from a study of neurological immune-mediated disorders. Broader study findings: The highest TCR clonal expansion occurred in HTLV-1-associated myelopathy; multiple sclerosis fell below healthy controls.

The source of this sequence is a woman between 65 and 79 years old in good health. Sequencing was done on a sample of PBMCs.

CDR3 sequence reads: CAISVSGPSYNEQFF. Written as DNA, the CDR3 is TGTGCCATCAGTGTGAGCGGGCCGTCCTACAATGAGCAGTTCTTC. The chain recombines TRBV10-3 with TRBJ2-1, with D possibly being TRBD2 (6 bases). Germline CDR1 and CDR2: ENHRY and SYGVKD. The ends were cut back, 4 bases at V and 1 base at J, with 11 bases in the middle. This CDR3 contains 15 residues.